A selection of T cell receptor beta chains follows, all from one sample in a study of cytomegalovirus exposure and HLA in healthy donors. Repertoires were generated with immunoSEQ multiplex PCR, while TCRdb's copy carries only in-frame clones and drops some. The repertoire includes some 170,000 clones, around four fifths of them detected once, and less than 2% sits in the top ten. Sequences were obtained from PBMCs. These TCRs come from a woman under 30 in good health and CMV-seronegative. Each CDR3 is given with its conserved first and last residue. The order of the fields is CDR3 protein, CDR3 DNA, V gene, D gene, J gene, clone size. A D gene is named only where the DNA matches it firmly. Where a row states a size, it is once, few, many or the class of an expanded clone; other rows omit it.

CASSQLGAGTGGYEQYF | TGCGCCAGCAGCCAATTGGGCGCCGGGACAGGGGGCTACGAGCAGTACTTC | TRBV4-1 | TRBD1 | TRBJ2-7 | -
CASSEGQGGYEQYF | TGTGCCAGCAGTGAGGGACAGGGAGGCTACGAGCAGTACTTC | TRBV2 | TRBD1 | TRBJ2-7 | -
CAWSDLQGGGTDTQYF | TGTGCCTGGAGTGATTTACAGGGGGGGGGAACAGATACGCAGTATTTT | TRBV30 | - | TRBJ2-3 | once
CASSLEGLADSSYNEQFF | TGTGCCAGCAGCTTGGAAGGACTAGCGGACAGCTCCTACAATGAGCAGTTCTTC | TRBV5-6 | TRBD2 | TRBJ2-1 | once
CASEPGRGPTGELFF | TGTGCCAGCGAGCCCGGCAGGGGCCCTACCGGGGAGCTGTTTTTT | TRBV2 | - | TRBJ2-2 | -
CAWSLGLAGVYEQYF | TGTGCCTGGAGTCTCGGGCTAGCGGGAGTCTACGAGCAGTACTTC | TRBV30 | TRBD2 | TRBJ2-7 | -
CASSPEGTGSYEQYF | TGTGCCAGCAGTCCAGAAGGGACAGGGTCCTACGAGCAGTACTTC | TRBV28 | TRBD1 | TRBJ2-7 | few
CASSLDQLGGSSYNEQFF | TGTGCCAGCAGCTTAGATCAGCTGGGAGGAAGCTCCTACAATGAGCAGTTCTTC | TRBV11-2 | - | TRBJ2-1 | -
CASSPQGATNEKLFF | TGTGCCAGCAGTCCCCAAGGGGCAACTAATGAAAAACTGTTTTTT | TRBV27 | - | TRBJ1-4 | -
CASSESSARPSTEAFF | TGCGCCAGCAGTGAGTCATCGGCCAGGCCGAGCACTGAAGCTTTCTTT | TRBV10-2 | - | TRBJ1-1 | -
CASSQGGPGFYGYTF | TGCGCCAGCAGCCAAGGGGGTCCGGGGTTCTATGGCTACACCTTC | TRBV4-1 | - | TRBJ1-2 | -
CASSRTSPSYEQYF | TGTGCCAGCAGTCGGACTAGTCCCTCCTACGAGCAGTACTTC | TRBV9 | TRBD2 | TRBJ2-7 | once
CASSLTGSGNTIYF | TGTGCCAGCAGCCTTACAGGATCTGGAAACACCATATATTTT | TRBV27 | - | TRBJ1-3 | -
CASSAPGTGNYGYTF | TGTGCCAGCAGCGCCCCCGGGACAGGGAACTATGGCTACACCTTC | TRBV9 | TRBD1 | TRBJ1-2 | -
CASSIPWGSRNTEAFF | TGTGCCAGTAGTATACCGTGGGGCTCGAGGAACACTGAAGCTTTCTTT | TRBV19 | - | TRBJ1-1 | -
CASSGSFSYEQYF | TGTGCCAGCAGCGGGAGTTTCTCCTACGAGCAGTACTTC | TRBV27 | - | TRBJ2-7 | few